The clone carrying this T cell receptor beta chain is medium-sized in the sample. Adaptor-ligated barcode primers were used to amplify TRBV12-4/TRBJ1-2 clonotypes. TCRdb ran MiXCR on the multiplex PCR reads and lists one entry per CDR3 protein. The sample carries over 2,000 distinct CDR3 sequences, approximately 4.8% recorded once. This CDR3 region has 13 residues. Trimming took 5 bases from V and 10 from J, leaving 17 bases between them. The chain carries TRBV12-3 or TRBV12-4 and TRBJ1-2, with D hard to call. The specimen sequenced was naive CD4+ T cells sorted from blood. Subset in this sample: naive CD4+ T cells, CD4+CD45RA+CD25-. The receptor's source is a female donor with breast cancer. The CDR3 region has the DNA TGTGCCAGCAGTCCCGGACGCGTGATTGCCTACACCTTC. Its translation is CASSPGRVIAYTF.